The clone carrying this T cell receptor beta chain has ten or more counts. Its cognate antigen is unknown. The entry originates in a study of post-analysis software for immune sequencing data. General study points: A significant reduction in normalized Chao1 diversity was observed in multiple sclerosis patients versus controls. Controls showed lower frequencies than patients for roughly five TRBV segments, and TRBV5-6, TRBV5-1 and TRBV20-1 were among these.

The CDR3 extends over 16 amino acids. Trimming cost V 4 bases and J 3 bases, with 19 bases left between them. CDR1 and CDR2 (germline): SGHRS, YFSETQ. Unique molecular identifiers featured in each of the TCR beta cDNA libraries. T cells numbering roughly 0.9 to 10 million yielded cDNA molecules that totaled about 500,000. Using its own MiXCR run on the PCR reads, TCRdb lists one record per CDR3 protein. The sample consists of about 400,000 distinct CDR3 sequences, around a third of them appearing once. The rearrangement links TRBV5-1 to TRBJ1-1; a weak D match, TRBD1 (6 bases). Sequenced material: blood. The source of this sequence is a girl aged 5 to 17 with multiple sclerosis. The CDR3 bases are TGCGCCAGCAGCCCAGGGGACACTGGAGGACACACTGAAGCTTTCTTT. Protein: CASSPGDTGGHTEAFF.